The TCR beta chain under discussion was sequenced for a study of blood T cell repertoires in COVID-19 (dated by TCRdb to the early 2020s). Background on the whole study: The collaborator samples originated in the United States, Italy and Spain and spanned the acute and convalescent phases of COVID-19. The material from the prospective study consisted of cDNA or gDNA derived from T cells, B-cell-depleted T cells, or PBMCs. The samples were drawn from two sources: the first 160 participants of the ongoing ImmuneRACE study, and some 1,300 subjects contributed by 6 global collaborators. Deeply sampled blood TCRbeta repertoires from subjects exposed to, actively infected with, or recovered from COVID-19 were included in the dataset. Sample metadata almost always included a de-identified subject ID, COVID-19 status, age in years and sex. HLA class I and class II types, where available, came from metadata supplied by the sample provider rather than from assay-based typing. The repertoires were released in a freely available public database intended as a resource for research on the immune response to SARS-CoV-2. The investigation overall reported the following: How much clinical and demographic metadata was included differed by source and by participant, and the metadata was provided uncurated.

Each collaborating institution followed its own protocols to collect whole blood in K2EDTA tubes. For TCRbeta analysis, collaborators shipped samples in one of three forms: frozen whole blood, isolated PBMCs, or DNA extracted from either of those sample types. CDR1 and CDR2 were assigned from the germline V gene as SGHRS and YFSETQ. V loses 4 bases, J loses 3 bases, and the germline ends lie 19 bases apart. The CDR3 holds 16 amino acids from the cysteine to the phenylalanine. The read is trimmed to its CDR3 DNA, 48 bases read in frame from base 1. The immunoSEQ Assay, a bias-controlled multiplex PCR, was used to amplify TCRbeta CDR3 regions from genomic DNA. Turning to the authors' computational methods: The number of nucleated cells in each sample was estimated by amplification of reference gene primers within the assay. Sequence reads were collapsed and filtered to measure the absolute abundance of every unique TCRbeta CDR3 rearrangement. Productive Simpson clonality was computed per sample as the square root of Simpson's diversity index over productive rearrangements. TCRdb took over this immuneACCESS table, retaining in-frame rearrangements with V and J assigned. Such tables are incomplete; in checked studies, under half of the missing clones stem from an unresolved V gene, and the remainder is unexplained. The DNA gave D and trimming, while V, J and clone size come from that table. This sample comprises about 60,000 clones, about 80% of them detected only once. The top ten clones comprise around 20% of the sample.

Concerning this clone: Its antigen is still unknown. Qualities for individual bases were not recorded, and no much larger clone is one base off.

Recombination connected TRBV5-1 to TRBJ1-1; the D gene assignment is ambiguous. The TCR comes from a man aged 45-65 years with active or convalescent COVID-19. Sequenced sample: peripheral blood. The bases are TGCGCCAGCAGCCCGGTCCTTGGAGGGTTCGACACTGAAGCTTTCTTT. The encoded protein is CASSPVLGGFDTEAFF.